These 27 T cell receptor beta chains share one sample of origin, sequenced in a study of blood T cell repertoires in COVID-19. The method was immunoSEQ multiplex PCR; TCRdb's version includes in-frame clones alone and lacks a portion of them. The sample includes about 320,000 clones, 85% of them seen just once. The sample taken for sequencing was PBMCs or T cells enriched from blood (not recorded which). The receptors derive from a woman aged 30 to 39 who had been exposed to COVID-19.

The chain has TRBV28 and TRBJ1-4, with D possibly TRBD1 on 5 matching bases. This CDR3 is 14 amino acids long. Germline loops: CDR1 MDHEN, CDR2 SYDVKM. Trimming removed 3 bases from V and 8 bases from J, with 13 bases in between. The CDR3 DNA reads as TGTGCCAGCAGTTTTGGGGCATCCCAAGAAAAACTGTTTTTT. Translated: CASSFGASQEKLFF.

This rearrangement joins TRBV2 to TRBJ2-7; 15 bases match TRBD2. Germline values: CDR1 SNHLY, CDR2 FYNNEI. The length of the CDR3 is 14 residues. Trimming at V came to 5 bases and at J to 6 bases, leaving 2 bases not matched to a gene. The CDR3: CASSRTSGRAEQYF. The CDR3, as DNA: TGTGCCAGCAGTCGGACTAGCGGGAGGGCCGAGCAGTACTTC.

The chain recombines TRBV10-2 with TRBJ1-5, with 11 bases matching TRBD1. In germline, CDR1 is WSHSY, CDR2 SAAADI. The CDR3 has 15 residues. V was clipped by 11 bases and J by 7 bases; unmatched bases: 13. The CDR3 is CAGGDRGNPRQPQHF. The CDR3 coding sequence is TGCGCCGGGGGGGACAGGGGGAATCCTCGGCAGCCCCAGCATTTT.

The CDR3 spells CASSLLQVYNEQFF. In DNA form, the CDR3 reads TGCGCCAGCAGCTTGCTCCAGGTCTACAATGAGCAGTTCTTC. V is TRBV5-1 and J is TRBJ2-1; D gene unclear. Deletions cut 1 base from V and 3 bases from J, with 8 bases between. Germline-derived CDR1 and CDR2 are SGHRS and YFSETQ. The CDR3 runs to 14 residues.

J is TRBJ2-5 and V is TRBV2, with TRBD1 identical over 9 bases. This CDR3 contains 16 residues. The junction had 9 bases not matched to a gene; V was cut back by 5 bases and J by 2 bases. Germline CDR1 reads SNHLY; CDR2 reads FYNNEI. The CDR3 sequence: CASSHRDRAQQETQYF. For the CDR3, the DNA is TGTGCCAGCAGTCACCGGGACAGGGCCCAACAAGAGACCCAGTACTTC.

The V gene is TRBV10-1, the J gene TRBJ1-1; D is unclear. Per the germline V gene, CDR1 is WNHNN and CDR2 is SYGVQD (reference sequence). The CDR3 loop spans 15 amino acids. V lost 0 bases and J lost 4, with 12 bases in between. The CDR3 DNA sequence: TGCGCCAGCAGTGAGTCGGATAGCGGAAGCACTGAAGCTTTCTTT. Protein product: CASSESDSGSTEAFF.

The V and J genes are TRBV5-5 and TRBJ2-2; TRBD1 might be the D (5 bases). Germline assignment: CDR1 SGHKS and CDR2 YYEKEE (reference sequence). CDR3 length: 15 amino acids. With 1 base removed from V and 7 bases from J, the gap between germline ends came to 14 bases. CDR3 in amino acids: CASSLSGPPNGELFF. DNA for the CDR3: TGTGCCAGCAGCTTGTCAGGGCCCCCAAACGGGGAGCTGTTTTTT.

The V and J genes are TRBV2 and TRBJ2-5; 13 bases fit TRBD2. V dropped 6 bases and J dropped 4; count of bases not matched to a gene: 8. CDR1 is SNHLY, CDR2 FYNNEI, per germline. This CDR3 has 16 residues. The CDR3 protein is CASRGTSGIILETQYF. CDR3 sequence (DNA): TGTGCCAGCAGGGGGACTAGCGGGATTATTCTAGAGACCCAGTACTTC.

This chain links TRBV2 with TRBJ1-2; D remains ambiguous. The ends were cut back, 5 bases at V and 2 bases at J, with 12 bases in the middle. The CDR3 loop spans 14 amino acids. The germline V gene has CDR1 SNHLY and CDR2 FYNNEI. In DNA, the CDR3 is TGTGCCAGCAGTACAGCCTTAATGAACTATGGCTACACCTTC. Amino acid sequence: CASSTALMNYGYTF.

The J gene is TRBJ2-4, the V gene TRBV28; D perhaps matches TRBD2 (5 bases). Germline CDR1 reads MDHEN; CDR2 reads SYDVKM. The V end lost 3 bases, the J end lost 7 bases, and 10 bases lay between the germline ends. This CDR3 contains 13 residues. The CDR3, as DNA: TGTGCCAGCAGTTTGCCCGGGGAGAACATTCAGTACTTC. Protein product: CASSLPGENIQYF.

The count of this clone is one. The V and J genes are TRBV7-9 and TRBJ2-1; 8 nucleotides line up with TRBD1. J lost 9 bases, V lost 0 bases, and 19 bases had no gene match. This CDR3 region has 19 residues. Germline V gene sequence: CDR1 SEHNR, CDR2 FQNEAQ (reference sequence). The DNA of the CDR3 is TGTGCCAGCAGCTTAGCGGGGACAGGACACATGGGTATGGAGGGTGAGCAGTTCTTC. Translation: CASSLAGTGHMGMEGEQFF.

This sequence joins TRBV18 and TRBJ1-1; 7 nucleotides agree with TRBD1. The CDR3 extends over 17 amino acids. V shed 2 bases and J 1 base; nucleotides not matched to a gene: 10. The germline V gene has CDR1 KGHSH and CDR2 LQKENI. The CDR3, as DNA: TGTGCCAGCTCACCATACGCGGGACAGACCAGGAACACTGAAGCTTTCTTT. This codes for CASSPYAGQTRNTEAFF. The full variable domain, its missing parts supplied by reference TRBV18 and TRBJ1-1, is NAGVMQNPRHLVRRRGQEARLRCSPMKGHSHVYWYRQLPEEGLKFMVYLQKENIIDESGMPKERFSAEFPKEGPSILRIQQVVRGDSAAYFCASSPYAGQTRNTEAFFGQGTRLTVV.

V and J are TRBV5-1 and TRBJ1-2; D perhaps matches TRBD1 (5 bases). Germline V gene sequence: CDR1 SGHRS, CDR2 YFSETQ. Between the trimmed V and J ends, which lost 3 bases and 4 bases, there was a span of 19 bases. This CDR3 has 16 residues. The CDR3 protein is CASSSGGDRGFYGYTF. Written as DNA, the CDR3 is TGCGCCAGCAGCTCCGGAGGGGACCGAGGTTTCTATGGCTACACCTTC.

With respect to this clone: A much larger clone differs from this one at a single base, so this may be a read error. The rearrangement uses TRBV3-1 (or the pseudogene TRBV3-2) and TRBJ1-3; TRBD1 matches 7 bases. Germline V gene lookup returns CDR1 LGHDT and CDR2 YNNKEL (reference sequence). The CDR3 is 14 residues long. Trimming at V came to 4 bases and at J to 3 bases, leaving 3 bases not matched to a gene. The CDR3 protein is CASSPGTVGNTIYF. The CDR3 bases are TGTGCCAGCAGCCCCGGGACAGTTGGAAACACCATATATTTT.

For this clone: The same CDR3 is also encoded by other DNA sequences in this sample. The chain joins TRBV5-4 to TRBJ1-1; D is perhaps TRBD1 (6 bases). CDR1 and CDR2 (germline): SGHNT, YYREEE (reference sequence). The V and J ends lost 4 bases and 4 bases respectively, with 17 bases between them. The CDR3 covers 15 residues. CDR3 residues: CASSLTGVISTEAFF. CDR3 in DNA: TGTGCCAGCAGCCTGACAGGAGTGATAAGCACTGAAGCTTTCTTT.

CDR3 DNA: TGTGCCAGCAGCTTAGGGGCTCAAAACACAGATACGCAGTATTTT. Translation gives CASSLGAQNTDTQYF. V usage is TRBV13 and J usage is TRBJ2-3; no clear D. The CDR3 has 15 residues. Germline CDR1 and CDR2: PRHDT and FYEKMQ (reference sequence). V lost 0 bases, J lost 2 bases, and 9 bases lay in between. Together with reference TRBV13 and TRBJ2-3, the CDR3 gives the full variable domain: AAGVIQSPRHLIKEKRETATLKCYPIPRHDTVYWYQQGPGQDPQFLISFYEKMQSDKGSIPDRFSAQQFSDYHSELNMSSLELGDSALYFCASSLGAQNTDTQYFGPGTRLTVL.

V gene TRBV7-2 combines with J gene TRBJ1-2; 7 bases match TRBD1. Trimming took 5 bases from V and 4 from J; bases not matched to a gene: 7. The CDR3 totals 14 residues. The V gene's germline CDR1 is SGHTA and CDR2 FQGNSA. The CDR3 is CASSGTGVAYGYTF. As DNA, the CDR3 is TGTGCCAGCAGCGGCACAGGGGTAGCCTATGGCTACACCTTC.

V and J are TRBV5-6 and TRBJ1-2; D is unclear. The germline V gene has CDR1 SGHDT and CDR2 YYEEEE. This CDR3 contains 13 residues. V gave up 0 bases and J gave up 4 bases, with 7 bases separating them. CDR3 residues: CASSLVESYGYTF. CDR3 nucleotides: TGTGCCAGCAGCTTGGTGGAGAGCTATGGCTACACCTTC.

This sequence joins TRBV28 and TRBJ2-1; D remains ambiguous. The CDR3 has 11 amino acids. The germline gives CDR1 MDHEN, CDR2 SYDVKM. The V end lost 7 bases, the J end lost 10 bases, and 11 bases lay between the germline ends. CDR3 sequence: CASIARSEQFF. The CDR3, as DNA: TGTGCCAGCATTGCGCGCTCGGAGCAGTTCTTC.

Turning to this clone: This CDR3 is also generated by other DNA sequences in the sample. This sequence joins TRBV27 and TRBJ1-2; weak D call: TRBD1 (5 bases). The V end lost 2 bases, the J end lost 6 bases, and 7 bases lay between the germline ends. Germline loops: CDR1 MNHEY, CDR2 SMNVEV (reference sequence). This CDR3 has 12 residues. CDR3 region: CASSLRGNGYTF. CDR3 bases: TGTGCCAGCAGTTTAAGGGGTAATGGCTACACCTTC.

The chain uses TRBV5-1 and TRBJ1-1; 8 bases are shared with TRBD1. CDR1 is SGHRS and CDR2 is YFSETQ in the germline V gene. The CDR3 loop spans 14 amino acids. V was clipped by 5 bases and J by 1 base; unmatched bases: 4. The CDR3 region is CASRSDRANTEAFF. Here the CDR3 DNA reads TGCGCCAGCAGATCGGACAGGGCGAACACTGAAGCTTTCTTT.

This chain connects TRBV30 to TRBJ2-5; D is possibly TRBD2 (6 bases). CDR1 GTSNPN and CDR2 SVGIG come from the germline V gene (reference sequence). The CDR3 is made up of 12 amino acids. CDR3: CGAWGDFGTQYF. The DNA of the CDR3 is TGTGGAGCCTGGGGGGATTTCGGGACCCAGTACTTC. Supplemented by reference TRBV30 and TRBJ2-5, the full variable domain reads SQTIHQWPATLVQPVGSPLSLECTVEGTSNPNLYWYRQAAGRGLQLLFYSVGIGQISSEVPQNLSASRPQDRQFILSSKKLLLSDSGFYLCGAWGDFGTQYFGPGTRLLVL.

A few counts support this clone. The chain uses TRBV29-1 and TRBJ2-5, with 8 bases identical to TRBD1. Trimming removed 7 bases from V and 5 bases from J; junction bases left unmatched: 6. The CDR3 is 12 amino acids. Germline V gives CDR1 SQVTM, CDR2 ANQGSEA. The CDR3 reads CSARTGSETQYF. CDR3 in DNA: TGCAGCGCCCGGACAGGGTCCGAGACCCAGTACTTC.

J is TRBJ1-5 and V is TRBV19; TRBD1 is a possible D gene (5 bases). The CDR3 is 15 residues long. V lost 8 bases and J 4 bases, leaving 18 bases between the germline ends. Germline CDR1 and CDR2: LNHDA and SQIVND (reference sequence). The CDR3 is CASSKEGLRNQPQHF. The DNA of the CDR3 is TGTGCCAGTTCAAAGGAGGGGTTACGGAATCAGCCCCAGCATTTT.

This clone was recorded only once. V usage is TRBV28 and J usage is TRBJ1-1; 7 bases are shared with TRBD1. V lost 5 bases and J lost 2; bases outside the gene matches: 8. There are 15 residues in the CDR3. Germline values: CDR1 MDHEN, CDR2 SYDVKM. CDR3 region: CASSPPGQFNTEAFF. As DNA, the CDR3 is TGTGCCAGCAGTCCTCCGGGACAGTTTAACACTGAAGCTTTCTTT.

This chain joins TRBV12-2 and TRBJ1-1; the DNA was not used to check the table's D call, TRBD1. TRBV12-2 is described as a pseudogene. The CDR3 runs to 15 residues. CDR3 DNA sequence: TGTGCAAGTCGCTTAGAACCAGGGGGTGAAACTGAAGCTTTCTTT. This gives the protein CASRLEPGGETEAFF.

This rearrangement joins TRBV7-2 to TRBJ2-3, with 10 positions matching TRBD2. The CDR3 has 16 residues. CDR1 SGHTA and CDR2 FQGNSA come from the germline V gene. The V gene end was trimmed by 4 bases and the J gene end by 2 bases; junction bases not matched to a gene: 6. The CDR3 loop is CASSSPGTSATDTQYF. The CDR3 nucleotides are TGTGCCAGCAGCTCTCCCGGGACTAGCGCCACAGATACGCAGTATTTT.